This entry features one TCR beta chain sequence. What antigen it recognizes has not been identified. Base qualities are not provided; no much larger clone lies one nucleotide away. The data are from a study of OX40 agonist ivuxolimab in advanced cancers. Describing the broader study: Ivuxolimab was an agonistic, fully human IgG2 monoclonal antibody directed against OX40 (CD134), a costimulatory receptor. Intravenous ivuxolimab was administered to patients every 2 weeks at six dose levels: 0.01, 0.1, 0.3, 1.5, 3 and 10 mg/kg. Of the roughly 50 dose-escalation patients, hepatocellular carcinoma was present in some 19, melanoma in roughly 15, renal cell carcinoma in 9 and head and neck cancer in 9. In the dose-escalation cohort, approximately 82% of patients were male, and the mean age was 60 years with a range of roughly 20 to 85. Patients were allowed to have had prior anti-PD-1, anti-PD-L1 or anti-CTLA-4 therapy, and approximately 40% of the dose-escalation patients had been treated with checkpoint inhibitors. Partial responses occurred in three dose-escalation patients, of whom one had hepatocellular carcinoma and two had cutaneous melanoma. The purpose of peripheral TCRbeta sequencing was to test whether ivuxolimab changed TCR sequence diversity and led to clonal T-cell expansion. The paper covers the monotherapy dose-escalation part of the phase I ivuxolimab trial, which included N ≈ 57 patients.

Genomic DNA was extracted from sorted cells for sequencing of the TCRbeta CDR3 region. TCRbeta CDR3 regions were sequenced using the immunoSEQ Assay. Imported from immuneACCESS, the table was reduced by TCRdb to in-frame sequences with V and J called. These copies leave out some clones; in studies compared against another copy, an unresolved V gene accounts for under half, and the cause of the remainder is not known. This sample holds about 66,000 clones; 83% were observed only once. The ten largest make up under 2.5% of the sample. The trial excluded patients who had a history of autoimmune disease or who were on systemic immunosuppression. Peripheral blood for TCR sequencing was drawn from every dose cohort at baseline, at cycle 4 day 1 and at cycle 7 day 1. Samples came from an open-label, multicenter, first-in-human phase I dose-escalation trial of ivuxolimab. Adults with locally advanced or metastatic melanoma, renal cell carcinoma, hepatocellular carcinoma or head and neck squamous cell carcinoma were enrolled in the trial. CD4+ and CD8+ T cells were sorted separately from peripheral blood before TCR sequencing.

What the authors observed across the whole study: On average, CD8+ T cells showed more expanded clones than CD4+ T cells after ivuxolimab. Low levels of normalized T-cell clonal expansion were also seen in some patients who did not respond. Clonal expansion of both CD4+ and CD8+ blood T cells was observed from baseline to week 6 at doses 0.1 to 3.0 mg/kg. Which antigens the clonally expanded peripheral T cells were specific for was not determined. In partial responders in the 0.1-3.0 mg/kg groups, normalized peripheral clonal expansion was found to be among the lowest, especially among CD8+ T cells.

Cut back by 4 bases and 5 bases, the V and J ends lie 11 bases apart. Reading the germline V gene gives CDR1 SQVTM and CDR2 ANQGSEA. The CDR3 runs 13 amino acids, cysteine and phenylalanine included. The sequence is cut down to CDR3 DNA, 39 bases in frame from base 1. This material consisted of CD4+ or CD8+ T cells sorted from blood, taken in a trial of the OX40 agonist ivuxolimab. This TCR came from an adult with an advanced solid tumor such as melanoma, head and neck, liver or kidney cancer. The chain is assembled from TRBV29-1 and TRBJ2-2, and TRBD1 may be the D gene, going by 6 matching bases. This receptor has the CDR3 CSVVVGGTGELFF. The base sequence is TGCAGCGTTGTCGTAGGGGGAACCGGGGAGCTGTTTTTT.